The source of this TCR beta chain is a study of cytomegalovirus exposure and HLA in healthy donors. Findings and limits, study-wide: Later on, a genetic analysis was performed. It linked a missense variant in DCLRE1C with V- and J-gene trimming of TCR beta.

The PCR was carried out with 60 Vbeta primers and 13 Jbeta primers. Authors' data handling: A follow-up analysis tallied some 80 million unique TCR beta chains, roughly 9.9 million shared. Sequenced by immunoSEQ multiplex PCR; TCRdb stores in-frame clones only, minus some. V and J calls and clone size are as listed in that table; D and trimming were resolved from the DNA. The table has 130,000 to 150,000 clones, 70% to 80% seen once; the top ten hold around 2.4%. This clone was observed once. Antigen unknown. Although they were nominally healthy when sampled, donors likely had unrecorded immune exposures. Germline V CDR1 and CDR2: MGHRA, YSYEKL. CDR3 length: 16 residues. Losses at the gene ends were 4 bases for V and 4 bases for J; bases not matched to a gene: 7.

What was sequenced was PBMCs. The source is a woman younger than 30 in good health and CMV-seropositive. The chain uses TRBV4-1 and TRBJ2-7; 13 nucleotides line up with TRBD2. The CDR3 DNA follows: TGCGCCAGCAGCCTCGGCGGGACTAGCGGGACATACGAGCAGTACTTC. Its translation: CASSLGGTSGTYEQYF.